This T cell receptor beta chain was identified during a study of T-cell reconstitution after alpha-beta-depleted transplantation in children. For TCRbeta, the library was prepared with unique molecular identifiers. TCRdb processed the PCR reads anew with MiXCR; each CDR3 protein has one entry. The data hold approximately 400,000 distinct CDR3 sequences, with 11% observed a single time. The CDR3 sequence is 16 residues long. CDR1 is KGHSH, CDR2 LQKENI, per germline. The V segment lost 3 bases and the J segment 8 bases; nucleotides outside the gene matches: 11. The gene calls are TRBV18 and TRBJ1-3; TRBD1 agrees at 9 bases. Material: PBMCs from the stem cell graft donor, obtained from the stem cell graft. This receptor was taken from a human donor who donated a stem cell graft to a child with acute myeloid leukemia. The CDR3 nucleotides read TGTGCCAGCTCACCGGTTCCTCCACAGGGGGCTTACACCATATATTTT. This gives the protein CASSPVPPQGAYTIYF.